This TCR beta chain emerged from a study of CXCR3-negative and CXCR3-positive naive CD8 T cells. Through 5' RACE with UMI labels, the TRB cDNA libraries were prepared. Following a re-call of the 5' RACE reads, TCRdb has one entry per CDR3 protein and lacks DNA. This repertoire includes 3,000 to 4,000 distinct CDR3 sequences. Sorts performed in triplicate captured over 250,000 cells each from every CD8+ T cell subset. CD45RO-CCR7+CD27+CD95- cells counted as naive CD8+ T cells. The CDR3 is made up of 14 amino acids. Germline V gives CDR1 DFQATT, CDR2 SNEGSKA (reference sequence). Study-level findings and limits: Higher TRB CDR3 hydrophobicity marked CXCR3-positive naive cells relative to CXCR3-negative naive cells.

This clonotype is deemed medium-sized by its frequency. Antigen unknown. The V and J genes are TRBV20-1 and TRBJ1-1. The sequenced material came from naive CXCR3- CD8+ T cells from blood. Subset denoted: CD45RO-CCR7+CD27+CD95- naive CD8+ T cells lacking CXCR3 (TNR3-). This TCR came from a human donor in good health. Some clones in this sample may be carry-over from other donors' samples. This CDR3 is CSAIVDLGGTEAFF.